This is a list of T cell receptor beta chains from one sample in a study of beta chain features in type 1 diabetes. The protocol was immunoSEQ multiplex PCR, while the TCRdb copy is restricted to in-frame clones and leaves out a portion. The sample records fewer than 350,000 clones, roughly a fifth being singletons. The sequencing input was naive CD4+ T cells from blood. The receptors come from a woman between 18 and 29 years old in good health. Each CDR3 is given with its conserved first and last residue. Fields, in order: clone size, J gene, V gene, D gene, CDR3 DNA, CDR3 protein. A D gene is named only where the DNA matches it firmly. A row's size may be missing; if present it is once, few, many or a size class.

few,TRBJ2-5,TRBV5-4,NA,TGTGCCAGCAGCTTGGGGTTCCAGGGAGAGACCCAGTACTTC,CASSLGFQGETQYF
few,TRBJ2-5,TRBV25-1,TRBD2,TGTGCCAGCAGTCCATCTGGGGGGAGGGAGGGAACCCAGTACTTC,CASSPSGGREGTQYF
NA,TRBJ1-5,TRBV30,NA,TGTGCCTGGAGTGTAAACAGAGATCAGCCCCAGCATTTT,CAWSVNRDQPQHF
few,TRBJ1-2,TRBV6-5,NA,TGTGCCAGCAGTCTCTTCAGGGACTATGGCTACACCTTC,CASSLFRDYGYTF
NA,TRBJ2-5,TRBV27,NA,TGTGCCAGCCGGGACTGGGGGCAAGAGACCCAGTACTTC,CASRDWGQETQYF
few,TRBJ1-5,TRBV4-2,NA,TGTGCCAGCAGCCAAGGTCGGGTGAGGGGGAATCAGCCCCAGCATTTT,CASSQGRVRGNQPQHF
NA,TRBJ2-5,TRBV6-6,TRBD2,TGTGCCAGCAGTTACAGACTAGCGGGAGGGGAGACCCAGTACTTC,CASSYRLAGGETQYF
few,TRBJ1-1,TRBV7-2,NA,TGTGCCAGCACCTTACTCTTACAGGGATTGGACACTGAAGCTTTCTTT,CASTLLLQGLDTEAFF
NA,TRBJ1-2,TRBV23-1,TRBD1,TGCGCCAGCAGTCAAACGGCACAGGGGGGGTATGGCTACACCTTC,CASSQTAQGGYGYTF
few,TRBJ2-3,TRBV7-2,TRBD1,TGTGCCAGCAGCTTTCGACAGGGTGGGGGCACAGATACGCAGTATTTT,CASSFRQGGGTDTQYF
NA,TRBJ1-2,TRBV2,TRBD1,TGTGCCAGCAGTGAAGCCCCGGGACAGTCCTATGGCTACACCTTC,CASSEAPGQSYGYTF
NA,TRBJ1-5,TRBV30,NA,TGTGCCTGGAGCAGGCAGGGAAATGGTCAGCCCCAGCATTTT,CAWSRQGNGQPQHF
few,TRBJ2-7,TRBV19,TRBD2,TGTGCCAGTAGAGATAGCGGGGGCCCCTACGAGCAGTACTTC,CASRDSGGPYEQYF
NA,TRBJ2-5,TRBV19,NA,TGTGCCTCCCAAGGGGGGGCCGGAGAGACCCAGTACTTC,CASQGGAGETQYF
NA,TRBJ2-1,TRBV7-3,TRBD2,TGTGCCAGCAGCCCTTCGGGAGGGGGGTATGAGCAGTTCTTC,CASSPSGGGYEQFF
NA,TRBJ2-3,TRBV5-1,NA,TGCGCCAGCAGCTTGACTCCCACAGATACGCAGTATTTT,CASSLTPTDTQYF
NA,TRBJ2-1,TRBV7-9,TRBD2,TGTGCCAGCAGCTCTTCGTGGACTAGCGGGTCCCACAATGAGCAGTTCTTC,CASSSSWTSGSHNEQFF
NA,TRBJ1-5,TRBV5-1,NA,TGCGCCAGCAGCCCGGGGGGGGGCTCCAGCAATCAGCCCCAGCATTTT,CASSPGGGSSNQPQHF
many,TRBJ2-5,TRBV5-4,TRBD2,TGTGCCAGCAGCGTAACCGGGACGGGGGGAGAGACCCAGTACTTC,CASSVTGTGGETQYF
few,TRBJ2-1,TRBV30,TRBD2,TGTGCCTGGAGTGTTGAACTAGCGGGAGGCGGGGAGCAGTTCTTC,CAWSVELAGGGEQFF
NA,TRBJ2-2,TRBV9,TRBD2,TGTGCCAGCAGCCCCATATTTGGGAGGGACACCGGGGAGCTGTTTTTT,CASSPIFGRDTGELFF
NA,TRBJ2-6,TRBV4-3,NA,TGCGCCAGCAGCTTAGGGGTAGCTGGGGCCAACGTCCTGACTTTC,CASSLGVAGANVLTF
few,TRBJ1-1,TRBV18,NA,TGTGCCAGCTCACCGGACACGAACACTGAAGCTTTCTTT,CASSPDTNTEAFF
NA,TRBJ2-5,TRBV14,NA,TGTGCCAGCAGCCAACCTAGCGTAGAGACCCAGTACTTC,CASSQPSVETQYF
few,TRBJ1-2,TRBV7-2,NA,TGTGCCAGCAGCTCAGGGGATGGCTACACCTTC,CASSSGDGYTF
NA,TRBJ1-5,TRBV2,NA,TGTGCCAGCAGTGACGTTATTCAGCCCCAGCATTTT,CASSDVIQPQHF
few,TRBJ1-5,TRBV12-5,NA,TGTGCTAGTGGTTTGCTACAGAGCAATCAGCCCCAGCATTTT,CASGLLQSNQPQHF
NA,TRBJ2-5,TRBV5-1,NA,TGCGCCAGCAGCTTTGGGAGAGGCCTCAGAGAGACCCAGTACTTC,CASSFGRGLRETQYF
few,TRBJ2-7,TRBV18,NA,TGTGCCAGCTCACCAGTGTCGCGGGTGGGCTCCTACGAGCAGTACTTC,CASSPVSRVGSYEQYF
NA,TRBJ2-7,TRBV29-1,TRBD2,TGCAGCGTTGAAGTTGGCGGGAGGGCCTTTCGATACGAGCAGTACTTC,CSVEVGGRAFRYEQYF
few,TRBJ2-5,TRBV7-2,NA,TGTGCCAGCAGCTTAGTGACTGGGGAGACCCAGTACTTC,CASSLVTGETQYF
NA,TRBJ1-1,TRBV12-5,NA,TGTGCTAGTGGTTCCCGGGAGGGGTGGACTGAAGCTTTCTTT,CASGSREGWTEAFF
NA,TRBJ2-7,TRBV4-3,NA,TGCGCCAGCAGCCAAGACCGGGACACCGCTACCTACGAGCAGTACTTC,CASSQDRDTATYEQYF
few,TRBJ1-2,TRBV30,NA,TGTGCCTGGAATAAATTAATAGCCTATGGCTACACCTTC,CAWNKLIAYGYTF
NA,TRBJ2-2,TRBV9,TRBD1,TGTGCCAGCAGCGTTGGACAGGGGGCTTACACCGGGGAGCTGTTTTTT,CASSVGQGAYTGELFF
NA,TRBJ1-1,TRBV30,TRBD1,TGTGCCCATTCAGGGGGCCGGGGCACTGAAGCTTTCTTT,CAHSGGRGTEAFF
few,TRBJ2-5,TRBV19,TRBD2,TGTGCCAGTACCACCTCGGCTTGGGGAGGGGAGACCCAGTACTTC,CASTTSAWGGETQYF
few,TRBJ2-1,TRBV18,NA,TGTGCCAGCTCATCCCGGGACTGGCTATACAATGAGCAGTTCTTC,CASSSRDWLYNEQFF
NA,TRBJ2-4,TRBV2,TRBD2,TGTGCCAGCAGCGGCACTACTAGCGGTCTAGCCAAAAACATTCAGTACTTC,CASSGTTSGLAKNIQYF
few,TRBJ2-2,TRBV11-2,NA,TGTGCCAGCAGCCCTCCGGGGCTAGCGTACACCGGGGAGCTGTTTTTT,CASSPPGLAYTGELFF
few,TRBJ2-2,TRBV2,NA,TGTGCCAGCAGTGTGGACTCCCTACTCACCGGGGAGCTGTTTTTT,CASSVDSLLTGELFF
few,TRBJ2-7,TRBV7-8,NA,TGTGCCAGCAGCCCCCGGACTTCCTACGAGCAGTACTTC,CASSPRTSYEQYF
NA,TRBJ2-7,TRBV9,NA,TGTGCCAGCAGCCCCTCCTGGGGGCGAGGAGGCGAGCAGTACTTC,CASSPSWGRGGEQYF
few,TRBJ2-3,TRBV4-1,TRBD2,TGCGCCAGCAGCCTCAGGGGAGCGGGGGAAGATACGCAGTATTTT,CASSLRGAGEDTQYF
NA,TRBJ2-7,TRBV5-1,NA,TGCGCCAGCAGCTTGTCACAGTACGAGCAGTACTTC,CASSLSQYEQYF
few,TRBJ1-2,TRBV7-2,TRBD1,TGTGCCAGCAGCCTGCGACAGGGGGCACAGGGCTACACCTTC,CASSLRQGAQGYTF
few,TRBJ1-2,TRBV5-4,NA,TGTGCCAGCAGCTTGGACGGTAACTATGGCTACACCTTC,CASSLDGNYGYTF
few,TRBJ1-1,TRBV2,NA,TGTGCCAGCAGTCTTACGGACACTGAAGCTTTCTTT,CASSLTDTEAFF
few,TRBJ2-3,TRBV20-1,NA,TGCAGTGCTGTGGACAGAACGCAGTATTTT,CSAVDRTQYF
few,TRBJ1-5,TRBV5-1,NA,TGCGCCAGCAGCTTGGGCACGGGAGATCAGCCCCAGCATTTT,CASSLGTGDQPQHF
NA,TRBJ2-7,TRBV30,NA,TGTGCCTGGAGTGTACGAGGCTACGAGCAGTACTTC,CAWSVRGYEQYF
NA,TRBJ2-7,TRBV5-1,TRBD1,TGCGCCAGCAGCTTTGACAGGGGGCCCTACGAGCAGTACTTC,CASSFDRGPYEQYF
few,TRBJ2-4,TRBV29-1,TRBD1,TGCAGCGCCTACAGGGGCTCACTGTACTTC,CSAYRGSLYF
few,TRBJ2-3,TRBV7-3,NA,TGTGCCAGCAGTTTCCAGGGTTCAGATACGCAGTATTTT,CASSFQGSDTQYF
NA,TRBJ2-7,TRBV2,TRBD1,TGTGCCAGCACCCTATTCCCGGGACAGGGTTTCGAGCAGTACTTC,CASTLFPGQGFEQYF
NA,TRBJ1-2,TRBV11-3,NA,TGTGCCAGCAGCAGCGGTGGCAACTATGGCTACACCTTC,CASSSGGNYGYTF
NA,TRBJ1-6,TRBV12-5,NA,TGTGCTAGTGTTCTGGGAGCAAATTCACCCCTCCACTTT,CASVLGANSPLHF